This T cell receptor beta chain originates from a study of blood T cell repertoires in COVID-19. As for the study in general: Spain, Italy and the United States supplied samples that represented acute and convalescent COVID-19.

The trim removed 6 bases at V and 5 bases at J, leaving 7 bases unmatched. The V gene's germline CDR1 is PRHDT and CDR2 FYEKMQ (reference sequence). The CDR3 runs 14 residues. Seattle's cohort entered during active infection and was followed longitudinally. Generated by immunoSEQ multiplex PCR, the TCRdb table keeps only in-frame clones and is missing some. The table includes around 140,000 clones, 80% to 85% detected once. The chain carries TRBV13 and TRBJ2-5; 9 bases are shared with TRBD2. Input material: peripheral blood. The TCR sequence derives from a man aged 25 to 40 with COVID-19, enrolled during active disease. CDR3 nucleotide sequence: TGTGCCAGCAGTCGGGGCAGCGGGGGGGAGACCCAGTACTTC. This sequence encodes CASSRGSGGETQYF.